The TCR beta chain under discussion was sequenced for a study of blood T cells in healthy people across ages. This clonotype was seen a handful of times. What it recognizes is unknown. The CDR3 loop spans 14 amino acids. V shed 6 bases and J shed 5 bases, with 17 bases lying between them. Each individual donor underwent a draw of roughly 10 milliliters of peripheral blood. Overall study results and limits: Roughly linear age-related decline in beta diversity appeared, significant by age approximately 43. Long-lived donors had more naive CD4+ cells and higher diversity than aged donors.

A second roughly 6 to 12 cycle PCR used barcoded and J-beta primers. TCRdb independently ran MiXCR on the 5' RACE reads; one entry per CDR3 protein. The sample includes more than 1,400,000 distinct CDR3 sequences, about 40% seen only once; the top ten take less than 8%. The clonotype comes from a woman between 18 and 29 years old in good health. The J gene is TRBJ2-7, the V gene TRBV12-3 or TRBV12-4; D may be TRBD1 (6 bases). Sequenced: blood. The CDR3 bases are TGTGCCAGCAGCCTGGCAGGGGTAGTCCACGAGCAGTACTTC. Its translation: CASSLAGVVHEQYF.